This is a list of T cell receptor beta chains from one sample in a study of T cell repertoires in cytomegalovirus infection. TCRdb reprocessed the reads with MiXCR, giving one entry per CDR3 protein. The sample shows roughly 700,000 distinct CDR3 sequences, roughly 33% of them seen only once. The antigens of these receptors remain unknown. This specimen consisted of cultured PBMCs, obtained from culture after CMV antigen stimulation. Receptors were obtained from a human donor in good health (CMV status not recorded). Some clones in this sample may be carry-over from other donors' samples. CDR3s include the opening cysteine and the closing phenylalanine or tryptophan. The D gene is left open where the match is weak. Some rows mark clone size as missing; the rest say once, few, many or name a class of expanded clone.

cdr3_nt: TGTGCCAGCAGCTTAGCGACAGGGGTGCAGTTCTTC
cdr3_aa: CASSLATGVQFF
j_call: TRBJ2-1
clone_size: -
d_call: TRBD1
v_call: TRBV7-2

cdr3_nt: TGTGCCATCAGTGGGACTAGCGGGGGGTCCACAGATACGCAGTATTTT
cdr3_aa: CAISGTSGGSTDTQYF
j_call: TRBJ2-3
clone_size: -
d_call: TRBD2
v_call: TRBV10-3

cdr3_nt: TGTGCCAGCAGTACCCGGGACCGAGAACCTAAAGCTTTCTTT
cdr3_aa: CASSTRDREPKAFF
j_call: TRBJ1-1
clone_size: few
d_call: -
v_call: TRBV6-1

cdr3_nt: TGTGCCAGCAGTTTTACACCGGAGCGTTATGGCTACACCTTC
cdr3_aa: CASSFTPERYGYTF
j_call: TRBJ1-2
clone_size: few
d_call: -
v_call: TRBV7-2

cdr3_nt: TGTGCCAGCAGTTTAGTACCGTCATATGGCTACACCTTC
cdr3_aa: CASSLVPSYGYTF
j_call: TRBJ1-2
clone_size: few
d_call: -
v_call: TRBV12-3/TRBV12-4

cdr3_nt: TGTGCCAGCAGCTTAGAAGGATTAGGACTGACGAACACTGAAGCTTTCTTT
cdr3_aa: CASSLEGLGLTNTEAFF
j_call: TRBJ1-1
clone_size: -
d_call: -
v_call: TRBV7-2

cdr3_nt: TGTGCCAGTGGTCCCGCAGATACGCAGTATTTT
cdr3_aa: CASGPADTQYF
j_call: TRBJ2-3
clone_size: -
d_call: -
v_call: TRBV27

cdr3_nt: TGTGCCAGCAGCTCGGGACAGGGGTCAGATACGCAGTATTTT
cdr3_aa: CASSSGQGSDTQYF
j_call: TRBJ2-3
clone_size: few
d_call: TRBD1
v_call: TRBV7-9

cdr3_nt: TGTGCCAGCAGTTTACGTGGTCGCAGAGCAGGCTTCTTT
cdr3_aa: CASSLRGRRAGFF
j_call: TRBJ1-1
clone_size: -
d_call: -
v_call: TRBV28

cdr3_nt: TGTGCCAGCAGCCCAGGGGTTTTTGATAGCACTGAAGCTTTCTTT
cdr3_aa: CASSPGVFDSTEAFF
j_call: TRBJ1-1
clone_size: -
d_call: -
v_call: TRBV7-2

cdr3_nt: TGTGCCAGTACCCCCATACTAGCGGGAAGAAAGGAGCTGTTTTTT
cdr3_aa: CASTPILAGRKELFF
j_call: TRBJ2-2
clone_size: -
d_call: TRBD2
v_call: TRBV19

cdr3_nt: TGCGCCAGCAGCCAAAATAGCGGGGTCTACGAAAACATTCAGTACTTC
cdr3_aa: CASSQNSGVYENIQYF
j_call: TRBJ2-4
clone_size: -
d_call: TRBD2
v_call: TRBV4-1

cdr3_nt: TGTGCCAGCAGTTTCGGCCGACAGGGAGACGAAAAACTGTTTTTT
cdr3_aa: CASSFGRQGDEKLFF
j_call: TRBJ1-4
clone_size: -
d_call: TRBD1
v_call: TRBV27

cdr3_nt: TGTGCCAGCAGATCGACTAGCGGGGGATTGGAGGAGCAGTACTTC
cdr3_aa: CASRSTSGGLEEQYF
j_call: TRBJ2-7
clone_size: -
d_call: TRBD2
v_call: TRBV2

cdr3_nt: TGCGCCAGCAGGGAACACAGGGGGGGCACAGATACGCAGTATTTT
cdr3_aa: CASREHRGGTDTQYF
j_call: TRBJ2-3
clone_size: -
d_call: TRBD1
v_call: TRBV5-1

cdr3_nt: TGTGCCAGCAGCAGATCAGGGGCTGAAGCTTTCTTT
cdr3_aa: CASSRSGAEAFF
j_call: TRBJ1-1
clone_size: -
d_call: -
v_call: TRBV27

cdr3_nt: TGTGCCAGCGGTTTGAGGCCGGTCGAGACTGAAGCTTTCTTT
cdr3_aa: CASGLRPVETEAFF
j_call: TRBJ1-1
clone_size: few
d_call: -
v_call: TRBV6-5

cdr3_nt: TGTGCCAGCAGACCTACGCCAGGGGACAAGGTATATTTT
cdr3_aa: CASRPTPGDKVYF
j_call: TRBJ1-3
clone_size: -
d_call: -
v_call: TRBV12-3/TRBV12-4

cdr3_nt: TGTGCCAGCAGCTTAATAATTACTGGGGGCTACACCTTC
cdr3_aa: CASSLIITGGYTF
j_call: TRBJ1-2
clone_size: few
d_call: -
v_call: TRBV7-2

cdr3_nt: TGCAGTGCTAGAGGATTACCGTACAGGGGAGGTGGCACTGAAGCTTTCTTT
cdr3_aa: CSARGLPYRGGGTEAFF
j_call: TRBJ1-1
clone_size: -
d_call: TRBD1
v_call: TRBV20-1

cdr3_nt: TGTGCCAGCGCCCCTGGGGGTAGCCTACAAGAGACCCAGTACTTC
cdr3_aa: CASAPGGSLQETQYF
j_call: TRBJ2-5
clone_size: -
d_call: -
v_call: TRBV7-3

cdr3_nt: TGTGCCAGCACCTTCCAACTCAGGGCGGCATACGAGCAGTACTTC
cdr3_aa: CASTFQLRAAYEQYF
j_call: TRBJ2-7
clone_size: -
d_call: -
v_call: TRBV12-3/TRBV12-4

cdr3_nt: TGTGCCAGCAGCTTCACAGGGGGCTCTGGAAACACCATATATTTT
cdr3_aa: CASSFTGGSGNTIYF
j_call: TRBJ1-3
clone_size: many
d_call: TRBD1
v_call: TRBV7-2

cdr3_nt: TGTGCCAGCAGGCCAACAGGGGGTAGCTATGGCTACACCTTC
cdr3_aa: CASRPTGGSYGYTF
j_call: TRBJ1-2
clone_size: many
d_call: TRBD1
v_call: TRBV7-2